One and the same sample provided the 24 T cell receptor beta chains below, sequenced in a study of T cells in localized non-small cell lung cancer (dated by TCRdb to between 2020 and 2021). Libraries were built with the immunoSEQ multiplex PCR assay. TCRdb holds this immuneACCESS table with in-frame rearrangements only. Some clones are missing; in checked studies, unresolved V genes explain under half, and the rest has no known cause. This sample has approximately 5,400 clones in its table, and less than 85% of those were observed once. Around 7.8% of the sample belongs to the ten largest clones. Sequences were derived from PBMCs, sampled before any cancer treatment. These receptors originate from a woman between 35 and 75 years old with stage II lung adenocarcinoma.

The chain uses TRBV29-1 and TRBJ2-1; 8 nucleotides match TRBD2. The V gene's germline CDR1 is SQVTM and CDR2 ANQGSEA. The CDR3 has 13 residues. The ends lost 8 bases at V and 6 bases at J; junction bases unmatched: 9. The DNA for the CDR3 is TGCAGCAGTTGGACTAGCCTCGGCAATGAGCAGTTCTTC. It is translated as CSSWTSLGNEQFF.

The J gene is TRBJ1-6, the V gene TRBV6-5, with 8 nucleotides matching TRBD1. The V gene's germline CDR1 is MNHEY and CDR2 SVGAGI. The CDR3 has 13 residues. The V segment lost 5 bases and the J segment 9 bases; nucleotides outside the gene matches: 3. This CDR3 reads CASSMDRASPLHF. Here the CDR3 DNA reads TGTGCCAGCAGTATGGACAGGGCTTCACCCCTCCACTTT.

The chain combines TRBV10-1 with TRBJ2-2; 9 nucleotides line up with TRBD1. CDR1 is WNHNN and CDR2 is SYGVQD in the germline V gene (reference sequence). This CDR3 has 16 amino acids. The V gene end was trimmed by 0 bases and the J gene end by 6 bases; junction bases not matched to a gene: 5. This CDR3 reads CASSESWGQGAGELFF. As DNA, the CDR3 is TGCGCCAGCAGTGAGTCTTGGGGACAGGGCGCCGGGGAGCTGTTTTTT.

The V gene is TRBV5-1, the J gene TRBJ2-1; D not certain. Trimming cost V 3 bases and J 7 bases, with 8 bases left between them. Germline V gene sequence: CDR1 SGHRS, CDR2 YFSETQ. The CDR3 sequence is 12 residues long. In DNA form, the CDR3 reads TGCGCCAGCAGCTCCTTGGGGAATGAGCAGTTCTTC. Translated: CASSSLGNEQFF.

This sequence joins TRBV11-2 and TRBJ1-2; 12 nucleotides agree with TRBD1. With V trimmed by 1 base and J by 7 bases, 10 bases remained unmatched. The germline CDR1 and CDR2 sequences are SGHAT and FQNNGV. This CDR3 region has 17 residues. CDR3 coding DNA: TGTGCCAGCAGCTTAGGAGGGGGGACAGGGGGCGCCGGTGGCTACACCTTC. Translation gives CASSLGGGTGGAGGYTF.

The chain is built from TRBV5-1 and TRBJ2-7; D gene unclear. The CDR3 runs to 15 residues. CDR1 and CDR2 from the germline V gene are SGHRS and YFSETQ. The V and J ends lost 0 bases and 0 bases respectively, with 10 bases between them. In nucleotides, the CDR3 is TGCGCCAGCAGCTTGGAATTTACGCTCTCCTACGAGCAGTACTTC. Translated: CASSLEFTLSYEQYF. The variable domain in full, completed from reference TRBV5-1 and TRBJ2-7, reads KAGVTQTPRYLIKTRGQQVTLSCSPISGHRSVSWYQQTPGQGLQFLFEYFSETQRNKGNFPGRFSGRQFSNSRSEMNVSTLELGDSALYLCASSLEFTLSYEQYFGPGTRLTVT.

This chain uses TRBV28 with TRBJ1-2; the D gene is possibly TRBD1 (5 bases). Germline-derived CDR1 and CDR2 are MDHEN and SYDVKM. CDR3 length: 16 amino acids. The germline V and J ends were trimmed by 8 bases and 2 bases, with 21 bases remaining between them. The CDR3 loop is CASAPRGVTVNYGYTF. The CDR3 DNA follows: TGTGCCAGCGCCCCCCGGGGGGTGACAGTCAACTATGGCTACACCTTC.

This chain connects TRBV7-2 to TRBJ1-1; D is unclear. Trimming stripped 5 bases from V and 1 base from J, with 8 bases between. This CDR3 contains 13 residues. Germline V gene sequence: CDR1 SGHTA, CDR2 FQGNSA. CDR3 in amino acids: CASSPTPNTEAFF. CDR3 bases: TGTGCCAGCAGCCCTACACCGAACACTGAAGCTTTCTTT.

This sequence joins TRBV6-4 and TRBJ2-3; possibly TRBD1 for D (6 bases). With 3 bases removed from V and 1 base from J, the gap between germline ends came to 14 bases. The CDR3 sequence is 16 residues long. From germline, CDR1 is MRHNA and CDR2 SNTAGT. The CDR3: CASSEVVAGGTDTQYF. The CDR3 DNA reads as TGTGCCAGCAGTGAGGTGGTGGCAGGGGGCACAGATACGCAGTATTTT.

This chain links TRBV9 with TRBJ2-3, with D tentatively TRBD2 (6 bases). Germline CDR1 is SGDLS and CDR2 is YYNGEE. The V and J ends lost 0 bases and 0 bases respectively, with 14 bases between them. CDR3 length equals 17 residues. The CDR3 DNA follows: TGTGCCAGCAGCGTAGTCCCATCTAGCGAGAGCACAGATACGCAGTATTTT. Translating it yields CASSVVPSSESTDTQYF.

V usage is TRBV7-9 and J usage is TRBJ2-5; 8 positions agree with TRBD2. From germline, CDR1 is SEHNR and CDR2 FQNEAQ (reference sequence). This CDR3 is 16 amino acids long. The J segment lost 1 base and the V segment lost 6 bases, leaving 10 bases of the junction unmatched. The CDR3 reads CASRVGGAGAQETQYF. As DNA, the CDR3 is TGTGCCAGCAGGGTGGGAGGAGCGGGAGCCCAAGAGACCCAGTACTTC.

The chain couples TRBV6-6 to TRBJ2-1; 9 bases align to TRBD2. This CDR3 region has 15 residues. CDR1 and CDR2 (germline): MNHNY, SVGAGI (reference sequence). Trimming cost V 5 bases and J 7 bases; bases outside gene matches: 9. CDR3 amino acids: CASSAGTSNRNEQFF. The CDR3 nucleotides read TGTGCCAGCAGTGCCGGGACTAGCAACAGAAATGAGCAGTTCTTC.

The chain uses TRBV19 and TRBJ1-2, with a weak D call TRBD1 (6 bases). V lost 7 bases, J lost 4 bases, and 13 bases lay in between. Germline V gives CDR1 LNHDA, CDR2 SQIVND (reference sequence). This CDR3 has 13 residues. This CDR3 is CASKIQGSYGYTF. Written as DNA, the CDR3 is TGTGCCAGTAAGATACAGGGAAGCTATGGCTACACCTTC.

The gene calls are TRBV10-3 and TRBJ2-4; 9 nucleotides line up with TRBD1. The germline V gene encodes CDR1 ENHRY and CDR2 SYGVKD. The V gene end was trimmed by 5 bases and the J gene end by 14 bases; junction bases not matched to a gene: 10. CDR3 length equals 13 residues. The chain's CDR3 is CAISPGQGLGEYF. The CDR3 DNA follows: TGTGCCATCAGTCCGGGACAGGGCCTGGGGGAGTACTTC.

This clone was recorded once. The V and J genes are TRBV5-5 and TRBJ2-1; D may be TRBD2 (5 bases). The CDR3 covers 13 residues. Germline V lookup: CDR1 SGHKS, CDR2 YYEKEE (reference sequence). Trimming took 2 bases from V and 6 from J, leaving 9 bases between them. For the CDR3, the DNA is TGTGCCAGCAGCTTCTGGGAGTCCAATGAGCAGTTCTTC. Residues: CASSFWESNEQFF.

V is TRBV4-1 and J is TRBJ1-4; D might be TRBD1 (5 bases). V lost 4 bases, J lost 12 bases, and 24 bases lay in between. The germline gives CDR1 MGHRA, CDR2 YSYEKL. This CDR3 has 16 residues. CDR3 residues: CASSLSVDRLFGELFF. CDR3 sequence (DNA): TGCGCCAGCAGCCTCTCCGTTGACAGACTATTTGGGGAACTGTTTTTT.

The CDR3 loop is CASSLKGETQYF. DNA of the CDR3: TGTGCCAGCAGCTTAAAAGGGGAGACCCAGTACTTC. This chain connects TRBV7-3 to TRBJ2-5; D remains ambiguous. From germline, CDR1 is SGHTA and CDR2 FQGTGA. Deletions cut 1 base from V and 5 bases from J, with 5 bases between. This CDR3 is 12 amino acids long.

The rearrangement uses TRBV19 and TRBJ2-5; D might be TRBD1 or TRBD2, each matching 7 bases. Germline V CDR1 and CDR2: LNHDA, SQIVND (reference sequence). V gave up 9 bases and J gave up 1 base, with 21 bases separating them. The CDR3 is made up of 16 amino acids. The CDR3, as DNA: TGTGCCAGAGGTGGCCCCAGGGGGGGCGGCCAAGAGACCCAGTACTTC. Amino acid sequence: CARGGPRGGGQETQYF.

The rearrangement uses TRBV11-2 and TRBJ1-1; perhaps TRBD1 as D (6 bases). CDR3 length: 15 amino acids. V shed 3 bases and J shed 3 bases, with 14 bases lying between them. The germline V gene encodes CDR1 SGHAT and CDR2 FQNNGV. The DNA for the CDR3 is TGTGCCAGCAGCTTTCTTTACAGGGCGGACACTGAAGCTTTCTTT. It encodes CASSFLYRADTEAFF.

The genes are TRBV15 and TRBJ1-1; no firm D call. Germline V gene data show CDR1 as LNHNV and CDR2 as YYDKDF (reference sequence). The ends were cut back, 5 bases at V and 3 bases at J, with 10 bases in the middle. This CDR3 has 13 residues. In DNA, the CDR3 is TGTGCCACCAGCGATAACAGACACACTGAAGCTTTCTTT. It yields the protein CATSDNRHTEAFF.

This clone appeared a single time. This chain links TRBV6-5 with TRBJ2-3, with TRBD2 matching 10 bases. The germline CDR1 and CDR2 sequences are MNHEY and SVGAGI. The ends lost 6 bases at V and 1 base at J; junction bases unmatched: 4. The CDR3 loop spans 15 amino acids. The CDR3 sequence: CASRTGTSGTDTQYF. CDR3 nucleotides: TGTGCCAGCAGAACCGGGACTAGCGGCACAGATACGCAGTATTTT.

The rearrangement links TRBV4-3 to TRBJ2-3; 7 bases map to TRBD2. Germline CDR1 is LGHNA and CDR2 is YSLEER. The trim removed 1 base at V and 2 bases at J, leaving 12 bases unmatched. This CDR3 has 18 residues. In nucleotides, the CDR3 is TGCGCCAGCAGCCAAGGGTTAGGAGCGGGATCTTTCACAGATACGCAGTATTTT. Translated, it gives CASSQGLGAGSFTDTQYF.

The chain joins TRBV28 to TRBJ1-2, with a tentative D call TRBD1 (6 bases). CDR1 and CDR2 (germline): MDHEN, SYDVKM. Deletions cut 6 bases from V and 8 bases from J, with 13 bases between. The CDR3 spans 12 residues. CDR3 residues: CASRRQEGGYTF. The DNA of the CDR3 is TGTGCCAGCAGAAGACAGGAGGGCGGCTACACCTTC.

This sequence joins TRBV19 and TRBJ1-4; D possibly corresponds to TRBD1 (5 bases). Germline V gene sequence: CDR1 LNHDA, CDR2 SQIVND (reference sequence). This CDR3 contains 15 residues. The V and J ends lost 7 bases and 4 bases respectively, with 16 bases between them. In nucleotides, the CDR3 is TGTGCCAGTAAGGACCACGGGGACTATAATGAAAAACTGTTTTTT. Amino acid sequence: CASKDHGDYNEKLFF.